Below, 28 T cell receptor beta chains from the same sample are listed, as sequenced in a study of T cells after somatic rescue of genetic block. Data came from immunoSEQ multiplex PCR; TCRdb stores just in-frame clones and leaves some out. The repertoire holds 55,000 to 75,000 clones, 80% to 95% seen once, with roughly 2.8% in the top ten. Specimen: peripheral blood mononuclear cells (PBMCs). The receptors here all came from a man aged 35-49 years.

This chain connects TRBV19 to TRBJ1-4; D is unresolved. V was cut by 6 bases and J by 13 bases, with 24 bases left in between. This CDR3 comprises 15 residues. CDR1 and CDR2 from the germline V gene are LNHDA and SQIVND (reference sequence). CDR3 DNA sequence: TGTGCCAGTAGCCCCGCCATCCCCTCAGTTGAAGGACTGTTTTTT. Translated, it gives CASSPAIPSVEGLFF.

This clone was observed a single time. The CDR3 spells CASRWDSGWQPQHF. The CDR3 DNA reads TGTGCCAGCCGTTGGGACAGCGGTTGGCAGCCCCAGCATTTT. The V call is TRBV6-1, the J call TRBJ1-5, with TRBD1 matching 7 bases. Germline CDR1 MNHNS, CDR2 SASEGT. CDR3 length: 14 amino acids. Unmatched junction bases numbered 11, after V lost 8 bases and J lost 7 bases.

This chain joins TRBV5-6 and TRBJ2-6; the match to TRBD1 covers 7 bases. V trimming: 2 bases; J trimming: 0 bases; junction bases outside the gene matches: 8. CDR3 length: 18 residues. Germline V gene sequence: CDR1 SGHDT, CDR2 YYEEEE. The CDR3 loop is CASSFPGTVVSGANVLTF. In nucleotides, the CDR3 is TGTGCCAGCAGCTTCCCCGGGACAGTGGTCTCTGGGGCCAACGTCCTGACTTTC.

This clone appeared a few times. The rearrangement links TRBV2 to TRBJ2-7, with D possibly matching TRBD1 (6 bases). The germline CDR1 and CDR2 sequences are SNHLY and FYNNEI. CDR3 length equals 11 residues. With 7 bases removed from V and 9 bases from J, the gap between germline ends came to 13 bases. CDR3: CASNQGIAQYF. The CDR3 DNA follows: TGTGCCAGCAATCAGGGGATCGCGCAGTACTTC.

This rearrangement joins TRBV7-9 to TRBJ1-6; D gene unclear. Per the germline V gene, CDR1 is SEHNR and CDR2 is FQNEAQ (reference sequence). V lost 0 bases and J lost 5, with 11 bases in between. The length of the CDR3 is 16 residues. DNA for the CDR3: TGTGCCAGCAGCTTAGCTGTAGGAGCGAATAATTCACCCCTCCACTTT. Translated: CASSLAVGANNSPLHF.

This chain links TRBV15 with TRBJ1-3; D is unresolved. Germline V CDR1 and CDR2: LNHNV, YYDKDF (reference sequence). Between the trimmed V and J ends, which lost 0 bases and 4 bases, there was a span of 7 bases. The CDR3 sequence is 14 residues long. The CDR3 region has the DNA TGTGCCACCAGCAGAGATCCCGGAGGAAACACCATATATTTT. It encodes CATSRDPGGNTIYF.

V usage is TRBV6-1 and J usage is TRBJ1-2; 8 bases map to TRBD1. CDR1 MNHNS and CDR2 SASEGT come from the germline V gene. J was trimmed by 4 bases and V by 8 bases; bases with no gene match: 9. This CDR3 region has 14 residues. CDR3 sequence (DNA): TGTGCCAGCTCGGACAGGGAGGTAATCTATGGCTACACCTTC. Translation gives CASSDREVIYGYTF.

The chain couples TRBV18 to TRBJ1-1; 7 nucleotides match TRBD1. The CDR3 sequence is 15 residues long. V lost 6 bases to trimming and J lost 4 bases; unmatched junction nucleotides: 11. The V gene's germline CDR1 is KGHSH and CDR2 LQKENI. The CDR3 bases are TGTGCCAGCTCCGAACGGACAGGAGCGGGCACTGAAGCTTTCTTT. Amino acids: CASSERTGAGTEAFF.

J is TRBJ1-5 and V is TRBV11-2; D is unclear. Germline V CDR1 and CDR2: SGHAT, FQNNGV. Trimming removed 1 base at V and 7 bases at J, with 20 bases between. This CDR3 contains 17 residues. The CDR3 DNA follows: TGTGCCAGCAGCTTAGCCAGAGGCAGCCCCAGCGGGCAGCCCCAGCATTTT. Protein: CASSLARGSPSGQPQHF.

The chain links TRBV6-6 to TRBJ2-1, with 8 bases matching TRBD1. This CDR3 spans 16 amino acids. V was pared by 4 bases and J by 1 base, with 6 bases of the junction left unmatched. The germline gives CDR1 MNHNY, CDR2 SVGAGI (reference sequence). CDR3 DNA: TGTGCCAGCAGTTTACAGGGGGGAAGGTCCTACAATGAGCAGTTCTTC. Translated, it gives CASSLQGGRSYNEQFF.

The chain employs TRBV7-9 and TRBJ1-2; D is uncertain. Per the germline V gene, CDR1 is SEHNR and CDR2 is FQNEAQ (reference sequence). The CDR3 extends over 12 amino acids. Trimming removed 1 base at V and 8 bases at J, with 8 bases between. The CDR3: CASSLEWQGYTF. CDR3 nucleotides: TGTGCCAGCAGCTTAGAATGGCAGGGCTACACCTTC.

This chain links TRBV28 with TRBJ1-2; a weak D match, TRBD1 (5 bases). This CDR3 is 13 amino acids long. V dropped 6 bases and J dropped 4 bases, with 12 bases sitting between them. Per germline, CDR1 MDHEN and CDR2 SYDVKM. In DNA form, the CDR3 reads TGTGCCAGCAGAAACGTAGGGGTCTATGGCTACACCTTC. Its protein product is CASRNVGVYGYTF.

The J gene is TRBJ2-7, the V gene TRBV2; possibly TRBD2 for D (5 bases). Germline V gene data show CDR1 as SNHLY and CDR2 as FYNNEI. The CDR3 extends over 13 amino acids. Trimming pared 5 bases from V and 7 bases from J, leaving 15 bases between. The CDR3 DNA sequence: TGTGCCAGCAGTCTGGGCGTGGGAGCAGAGCAGTACTTC. Translated: CASSLGVGAEQYF.

The V and J genes are TRBV9 and TRBJ2-5, with 8 nucleotides matching TRBD2. CDR1 and CDR2 (germline): SGDLS, YYNGEE. The CDR3 runs 14 residues. With V trimmed by 0 bases and J by 4 bases, 2 bases remained unmatched. The CDR3 nucleotides are TGTGCCAGCAGCGTAGATGCGGGGGGAGAGACCCAGTACTTC. Translating gives CASSVDAGGETQYF.

The gene calls are TRBV5-6 and TRBJ2-5; D remains unclear. The length of the CDR3 is 16 residues. V lost 0 bases to trimming and J lost 2 bases, with 14 bases between them. The germline CDR1 and CDR2 sequences are SGHDT and YYEEEE. CDR3 coding DNA: TGTGCCAGCAGCTTGGGGGCCCGTGGTCAGCAAGAGACCCAGTACTTC. This translates into CASSLGARGQQETQYF. The whole variable domain, remainder taken from reference TRBV5-6 and TRBJ2-5, is DAGVTQSPTHLIKTRGQQVTLRCSPKSGHDTVSWYQQALGQGPQFIFQYYEEEERQRGNFPDRFSGHQFPNYSSELNVNALLLGDSALYLCASSLGARGQQETQYFGPGTRLLVL.

The V and J genes are TRBV5-6 and TRBJ1-2, with D tentatively TRBD1 (6 bases). CDR3 size: 15 residues. Germline V CDR1 and CDR2: SGHDT, YYEEEE. Trimming removed 0 bases from V and 4 bases from J, with 13 bases in between. DNA of the CDR3: TGTGCCAGCAGCTTGGTCAACGGACAGATCTATGGCTACACCTTC. Amino acid sequence: CASSLVNGQIYGYTF.

The gene calls are TRBV6-5 and TRBJ2-7, with 13 bases that match TRBD2. Trimming at V came to 4 bases and at J to 4 bases, leaving 4 bases not matched to a gene. Per germline, CDR1 MNHEY and CDR2 SVGAGI. This CDR3 has 15 residues. Written as DNA, the CDR3 is TGTGCCAGCAGTTCGCCGGGACTAGCGGGGTACGAGCAGTACTTC. Translated: CASSSPGLAGYEQYF.

The chain combines TRBV5-1 with TRBJ2-5; a possible D gene is TRBD2 (6 bases). V dropped 3 bases and J dropped 1 base, with 13 bases sitting between them. Germline-derived CDR1 and CDR2 are SGHRS and YFSETQ. CDR3 size: 15 residues. CDR3 amino acids: CASSSGGQPQETQYF. The CDR3 coding sequence is TGCGCCAGCAGCTCAGGAGGGCAGCCCCAAGAGACCCAGTACTTC.

The chain couples TRBV5-6 to TRBJ1-4, with TRBD1 matching over 9 bases. The germline gives CDR1 SGHDT, CDR2 YYEEEE. CDR3 length equals 15 residues. V was clipped by 1 base and J by 7 bases; unmatched bases: 5. CDR3 protein: CASSLLRTGAEKLFF. The DNA for the CDR3 is TGTGCCAGCAGCTTGTTGAGGACAGGGGCTGAAAAACTGTTTTTT.

This chain joins TRBV5-1 and TRBJ2-3; 8 bases are a match to TRBD1. The V gene's germline CDR1 is SGHRS and CDR2 YFSETQ. With 3 bases clipped from V and 2 bases from J, the junction kept 5 bases outside the gene matches. There are 15 residues in the CDR3. The CDR3 sequence is CASSSGGQDTDTQYF. DNA of the CDR3: TGCGCCAGCAGCTCAGGGGGACAGGACACAGATACGCAGTATTTT.

The chain carries TRBV7-2 and TRBJ2-1; D could derive from TRBD1 or TRBD2 (5 bases each). The germline V gene encodes CDR1 SGHTA and CDR2 FQGNSA. This CDR3 region has 18 residues. V lost 2 bases to trimming and J lost 6 bases, with 23 bases between them. CDR3 in amino acids: CASSLYLGVIPGLNEQFF. The CDR3 region has the DNA TGTGCCAGCAGCTTATATCTGGGGGTAATCCCTGGGCTCAATGAGCAGTTCTTC.

The V gene is TRBV27, the J gene TRBJ2-7, with 7 bases matching TRBD1. Germline CDR1 is MNHEY and CDR2 is SMNVEV (reference sequence). Losses at the gene ends were 5 bases for V and 2 bases for J; bases not matched to a gene: 6. The CDR3 consists of 14 residues. The CDR3 loop reads CASSPWDSPYEQYF. The CDR3 DNA sequence: TGTGCCAGCAGTCCATGGGACAGCCCCTACGAGCAGTACTTC.

V gene TRBV18 combines with J gene TRBJ1-1; D is ambiguous. CDR3 length: 15 residues. Germline loops: CDR1 KGHSH, CDR2 LQKENI. V lost 5 bases and J lost 0, with 13 bases in between. The DNA for the CDR3 is TGTGCCAGCTCAATGAGTGCTGGGATGAACACTGAAGCTTTCTTT. It yields the protein CASSMSAGMNTEAFF.

This clone appeared a single time. The rearrangement uses TRBV5-4 and TRBJ1-4; 7 bases agree with TRBD1. CDR1 SGHNT and CDR2 YYREEE come from the germline V gene (reference sequence). V was pared by 4 bases and J by 7 bases, with 16 bases of the junction left unmatched. The CDR3 is made up of 17 amino acids. The CDR3 spells CASSPGGTAGRGEKLFF. The CDR3 nucleotides are TGTGCCAGCAGCCCAGGGGGGACGGCTGGACGGGGTGAAAAACTGTTTTTT.

V usage is TRBV21-1 and J usage is TRBJ2-5. TRBV21-1 is designated a pseudogene. The CDR3 consists of 16 residues. The CDR3 spells CASSKVPGHSSPTQYF. The CDR3 bases are TGTGCCAGCAGCAAGGTCCCGGGGCACTCCTCCCCGACCCAGTACTTC.

This chain joins TRBV10-3 and TRBJ2-3; 10 nucleotides match TRBD2. The CDR3 has 14 residues. Trimming cost V 10 bases and J 2 bases; bases outside gene matches: 6. Per the germline V gene, CDR1 is ENHRY and CDR2 is SYGVKD. The CDR3 DNA reads TGTGCCACCGGACTAGCGGAATTCACAGATACGCAGTATTTT. Protein sequence: CATGLAEFTDTQYF.

The chain employs TRBV28 and TRBJ2-1; 10 bases agree with TRBD2. The CDR3 extends over 16 amino acids. V lost 2 bases and J lost 8; bases outside the gene matches: 9. Germline V gene data show CDR1 as MDHEN and CDR2 as SYDVKM. As DNA, the CDR3 is TGTGCCAGCAGTTTAGTCTCTAGCGGGGGCCAGGATGAGCAGTTCTTC. Translating it yields CASSLVSSGGQDEQFF. The whole variable domain, remainder taken from reference TRBV28 and TRBJ2-1, is DVKVTQSSRYLVKRTGEKVFLECVQDMDHENMFWYRQDPGLGLRLIYFSYDVKMKEKGDIPEGYSVSREKKERFSLILESASTNQTSMYLCASSLVSSGGQDEQFFGPGTRLTVL.

This clone was found once. The junction departs from germline at one end; a sequencing error may be responsible. The chain carries TRBV11-2 and TRBJ1-3, with a possible D match to TRBD1 (6 bases). Germline CDR1 reads SGHAT; CDR2 reads FQNNGV. The CDR3 runs to 15 residues. CDR3: CAGSLDGTTGNTIYF. CDR3 sequence (DNA): TGTGCCGGCAGCTTAGACGGGACAACTGGAAACACCATATATTTT.